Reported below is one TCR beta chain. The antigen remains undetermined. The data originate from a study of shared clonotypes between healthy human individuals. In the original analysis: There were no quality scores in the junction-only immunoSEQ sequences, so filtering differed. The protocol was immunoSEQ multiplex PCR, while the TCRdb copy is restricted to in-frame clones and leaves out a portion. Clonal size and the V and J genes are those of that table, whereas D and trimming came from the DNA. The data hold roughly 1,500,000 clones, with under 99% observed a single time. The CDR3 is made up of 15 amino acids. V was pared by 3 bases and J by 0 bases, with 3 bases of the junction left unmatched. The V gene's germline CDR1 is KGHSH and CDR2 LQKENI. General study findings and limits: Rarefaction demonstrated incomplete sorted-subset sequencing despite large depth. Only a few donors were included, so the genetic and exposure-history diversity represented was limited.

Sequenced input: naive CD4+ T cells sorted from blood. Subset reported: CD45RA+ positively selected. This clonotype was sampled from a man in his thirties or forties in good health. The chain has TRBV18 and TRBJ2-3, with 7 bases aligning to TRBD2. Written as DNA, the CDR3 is TGTGCCAGCTCACCGCCAGCGGGGAGCACAGATACGCAGTATTTT. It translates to CASSPPAGSTDTQYF.